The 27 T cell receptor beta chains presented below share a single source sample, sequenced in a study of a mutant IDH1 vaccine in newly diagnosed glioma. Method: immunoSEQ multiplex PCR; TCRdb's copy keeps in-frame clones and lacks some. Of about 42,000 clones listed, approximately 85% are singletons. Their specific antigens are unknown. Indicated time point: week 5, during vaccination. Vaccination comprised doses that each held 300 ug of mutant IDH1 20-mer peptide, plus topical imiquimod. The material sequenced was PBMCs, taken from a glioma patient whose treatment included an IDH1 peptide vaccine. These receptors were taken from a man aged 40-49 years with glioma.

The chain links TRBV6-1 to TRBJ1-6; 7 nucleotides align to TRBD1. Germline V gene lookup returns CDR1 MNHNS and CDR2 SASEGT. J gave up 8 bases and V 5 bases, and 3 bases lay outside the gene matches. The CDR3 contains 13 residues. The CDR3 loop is CASSSTGYSPLHF. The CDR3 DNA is TGTGCCAGCAGTTCGACAGGGTATTCACCCCTCCACTTT.

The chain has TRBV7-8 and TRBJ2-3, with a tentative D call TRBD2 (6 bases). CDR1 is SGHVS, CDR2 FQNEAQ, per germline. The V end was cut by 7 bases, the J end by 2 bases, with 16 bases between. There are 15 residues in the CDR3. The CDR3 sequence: CASTWDSGYTDTQYF. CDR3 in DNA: TGTGCCAGCACCTGGGATAGCGGATACACAGATACGCAGTATTTT.

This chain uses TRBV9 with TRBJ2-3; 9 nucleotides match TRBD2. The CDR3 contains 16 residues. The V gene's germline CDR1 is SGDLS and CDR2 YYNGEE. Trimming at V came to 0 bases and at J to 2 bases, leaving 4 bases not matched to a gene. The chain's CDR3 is CASSVGASGITDTQYF. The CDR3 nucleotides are TGTGCCAGCAGCGTAGGGGCTAGCGGGATCACAGATACGCAGTATTTT.

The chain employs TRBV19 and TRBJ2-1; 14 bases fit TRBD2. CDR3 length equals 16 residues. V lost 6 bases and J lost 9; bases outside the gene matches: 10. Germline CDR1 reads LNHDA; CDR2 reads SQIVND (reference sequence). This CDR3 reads CASSRGLAGETTEQFF. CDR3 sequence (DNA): TGTGCCAGTAGCCGGGGACTAGCGGGAGAAACGACTGAGCAGTTCTTC.

The chain's CDR3 is CASTIQTGSTDTQYF. The CDR3 coding sequence is TGTGCCAGTACCATACAAACGGGGAGCACAGATACGCAGTATTTT. The chain combines TRBV19 with TRBJ2-3, with D maybe TRBD2 (5 bases). Germline CDR1 reads LNHDA; CDR2 reads SQIVND (reference sequence). The CDR3 loop spans 15 amino acids. V dropped 7 bases and J dropped 0 bases, with 14 bases sitting between them.

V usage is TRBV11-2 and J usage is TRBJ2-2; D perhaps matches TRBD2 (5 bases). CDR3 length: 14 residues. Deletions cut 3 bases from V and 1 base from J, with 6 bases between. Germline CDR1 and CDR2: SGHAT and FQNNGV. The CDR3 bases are TGTGCCAGCAGCTTTGGAGGGAACACCGGGGAGCTGTTTTTT. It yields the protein CASSFGGNTGELFF.

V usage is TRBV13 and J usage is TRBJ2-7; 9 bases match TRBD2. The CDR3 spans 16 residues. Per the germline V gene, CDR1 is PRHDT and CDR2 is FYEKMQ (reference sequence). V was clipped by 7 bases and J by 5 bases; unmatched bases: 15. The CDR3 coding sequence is TGTGCCAGCAACGCGAGACCTAGCGGGGATCTTAACGAGCAGTACTTC. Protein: CASNARPSGDLNEQYF.

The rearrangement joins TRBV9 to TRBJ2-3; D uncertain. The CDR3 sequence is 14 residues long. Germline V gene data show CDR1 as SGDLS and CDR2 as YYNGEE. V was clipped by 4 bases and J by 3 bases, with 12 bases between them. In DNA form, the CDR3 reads TGTGCCAGCAGCACGCGTCTGTCGACAGATACGCAGTATTTT. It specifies CASSTRLSTDTQYF. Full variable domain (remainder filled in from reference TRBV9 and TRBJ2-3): DSGVTQTPKHLITATGQRVTLRCSPRSGDLSVYWYQQSLDQGLQFLIQYYNGEERAKGNILERFSAQQFPDLHSELNLSSLELGDSALYFCASSTRLSTDTQYFGPGTRLTVL.

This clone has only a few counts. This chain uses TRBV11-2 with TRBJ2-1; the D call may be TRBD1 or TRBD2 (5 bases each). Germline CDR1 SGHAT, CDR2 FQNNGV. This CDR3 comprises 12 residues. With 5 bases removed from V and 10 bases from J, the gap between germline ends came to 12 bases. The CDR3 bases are TGTGCCAGCAGCAAACCGGGACCCGAGCAGTTCTTC. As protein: CASSKPGPEQFF.

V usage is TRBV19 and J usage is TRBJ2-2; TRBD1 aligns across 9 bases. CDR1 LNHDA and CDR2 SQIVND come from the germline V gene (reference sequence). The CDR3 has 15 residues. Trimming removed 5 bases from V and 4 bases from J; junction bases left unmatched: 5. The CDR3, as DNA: TGTGCCAGTAGTGGACAGGGGATCCTCACCGGGGAGCTGTTTTTT. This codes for CASSGQGILTGELFF.

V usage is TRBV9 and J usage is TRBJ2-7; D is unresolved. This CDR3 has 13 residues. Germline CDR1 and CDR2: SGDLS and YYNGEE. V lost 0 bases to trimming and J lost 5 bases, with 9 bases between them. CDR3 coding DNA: TGTGCCAGCAGCGTAGGGACCCGGGACGAGCAGTACTTC. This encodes CASSVGTRDEQYF.

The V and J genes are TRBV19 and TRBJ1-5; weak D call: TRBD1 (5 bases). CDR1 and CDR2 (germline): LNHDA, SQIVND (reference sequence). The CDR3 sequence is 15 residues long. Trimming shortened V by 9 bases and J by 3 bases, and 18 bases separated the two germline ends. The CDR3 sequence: CASRGAEGPNQPQHF. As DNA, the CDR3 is TGTGCCAGCCGTGGGGCCGAGGGCCCCAATCAGCCCCAGCATTTT.

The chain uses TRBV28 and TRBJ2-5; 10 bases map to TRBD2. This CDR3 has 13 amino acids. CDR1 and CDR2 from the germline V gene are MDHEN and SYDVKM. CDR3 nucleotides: TGTGCGAGCGGGCAGCGGGAGGGGGGGACCCAGTACTTC. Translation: CASGQREGGTQYF.

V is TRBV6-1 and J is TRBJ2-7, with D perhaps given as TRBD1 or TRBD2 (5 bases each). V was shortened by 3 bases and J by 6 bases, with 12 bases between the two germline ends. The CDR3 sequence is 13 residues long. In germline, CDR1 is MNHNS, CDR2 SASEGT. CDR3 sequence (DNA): TGTGCCAGCAGTGACTACCGGGGCCCCGAGCAGTACTTC. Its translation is CASSDYRGPEQYF.

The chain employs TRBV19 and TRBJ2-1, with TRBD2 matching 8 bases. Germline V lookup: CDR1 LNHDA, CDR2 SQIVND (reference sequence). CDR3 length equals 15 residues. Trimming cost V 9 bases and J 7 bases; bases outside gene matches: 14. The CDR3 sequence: CASRGAGAEFNEQFF. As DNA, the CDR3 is TGTGCCAGCCGGGGAGCGGGAGCTGAATTTAATGAGCAGTTCTTC.

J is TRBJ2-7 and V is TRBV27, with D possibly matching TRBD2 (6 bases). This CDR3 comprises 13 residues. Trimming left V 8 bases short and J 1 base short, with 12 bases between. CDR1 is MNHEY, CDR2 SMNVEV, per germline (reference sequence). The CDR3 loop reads CASSGTSSYEQYF. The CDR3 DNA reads TGTGCCAGCTCCGGGACTTCATCCTACGAGCAGTACTTC.

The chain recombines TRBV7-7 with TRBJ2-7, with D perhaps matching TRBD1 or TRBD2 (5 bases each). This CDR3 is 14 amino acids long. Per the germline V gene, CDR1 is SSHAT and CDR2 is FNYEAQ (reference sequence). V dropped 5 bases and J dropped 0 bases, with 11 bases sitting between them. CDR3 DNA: TGTGCCAGCAGCCCAGGGACCAACTCCTACGAGCAGTACTTC. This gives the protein CASSPGTNSYEQYF.

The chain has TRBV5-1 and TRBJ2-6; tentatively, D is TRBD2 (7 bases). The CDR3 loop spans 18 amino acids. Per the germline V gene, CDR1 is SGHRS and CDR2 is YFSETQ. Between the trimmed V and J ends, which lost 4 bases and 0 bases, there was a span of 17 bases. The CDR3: CASSPWRGGSSGANVLTF. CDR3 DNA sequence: TGCGCCAGCAGCCCTTGGAGGGGGGGGAGCTCTGGGGCCAACGTCCTGACTTTC.

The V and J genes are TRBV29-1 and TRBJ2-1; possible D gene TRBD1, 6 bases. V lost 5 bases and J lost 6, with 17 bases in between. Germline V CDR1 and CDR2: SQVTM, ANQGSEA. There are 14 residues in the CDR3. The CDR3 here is CSVTTGWYSNEQFF. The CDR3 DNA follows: TGCAGCGTTACAACAGGGTGGTATTCCAATGAGCAGTTCTTC.

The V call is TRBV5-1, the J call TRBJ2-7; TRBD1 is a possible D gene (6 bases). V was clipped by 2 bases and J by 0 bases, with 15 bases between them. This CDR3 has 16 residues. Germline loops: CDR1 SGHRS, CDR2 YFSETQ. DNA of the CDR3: TGCGCCAGCAGCTTAGAAGCGGCAGGGGCCTCCTACGAGCAGTACTTC. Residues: CASSLEAAGASYEQYF.

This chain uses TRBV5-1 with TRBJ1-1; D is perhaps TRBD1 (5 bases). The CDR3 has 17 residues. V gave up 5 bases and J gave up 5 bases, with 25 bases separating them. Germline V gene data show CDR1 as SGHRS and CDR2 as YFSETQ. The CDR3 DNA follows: TGCGCCAGCAGAGGCCCCGTGGGACCACGGTCATCAACTGAAGCTTTCTTT. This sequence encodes CASRGPVGPRSSTEAFF.

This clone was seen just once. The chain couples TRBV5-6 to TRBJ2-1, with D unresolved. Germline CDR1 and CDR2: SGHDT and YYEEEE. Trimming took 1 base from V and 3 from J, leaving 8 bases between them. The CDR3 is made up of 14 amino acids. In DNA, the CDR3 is TGTGCCAGCAGCTTGCGACAAATCTACAATGAGCAGTTCTTC. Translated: CASSLRQIYNEQFF.

CDR3 sequence (DNA): TGTGCCAGCAGTCCCAGGGCAGCTAATGAAAAACTGTTTTTT. Encoded protein: CASSPRAANEKLFF. V is TRBV6-5 and J is TRBJ1-4, with a possible D match to TRBD1 (5 bases). Germline loops: CDR1 MNHEY, CDR2 SVGAGI. The CDR3 has 14 amino acids. V lost 5 bases to trimming and J lost 3 bases, with 10 bases between them.

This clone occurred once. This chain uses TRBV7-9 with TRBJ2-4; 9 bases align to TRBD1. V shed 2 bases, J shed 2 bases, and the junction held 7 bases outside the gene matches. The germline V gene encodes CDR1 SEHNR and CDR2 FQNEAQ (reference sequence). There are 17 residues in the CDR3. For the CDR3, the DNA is TGTGCCAGCAGCTTAACTACAGGGGGCTCAACCAAAAACATTCAGTACTTC. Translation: CASSLTTGGSTKNIQYF.

CDR3 DNA sequence: TGTGCCAGCAGCTTAGTCTCGTGGGGGTACAATGAGCAGTTCTTC. Its protein product is CASSLVSWGYNEQFF. The chain recombines TRBV7-9 with TRBJ2-1; D may match TRBD1 or TRBD2 (5 bases each). V shed 1 base and J shed 4 bases, with 11 bases lying between them. This CDR3 has 15 residues. Germline CDR1 SEHNR, CDR2 FQNEAQ (reference sequence).

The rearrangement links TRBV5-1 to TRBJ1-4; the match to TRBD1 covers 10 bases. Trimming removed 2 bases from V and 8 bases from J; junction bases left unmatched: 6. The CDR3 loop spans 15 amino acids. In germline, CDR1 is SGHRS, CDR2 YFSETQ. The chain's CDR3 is CASSLRTGGEEKLFF. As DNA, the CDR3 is TGCGCCAGCAGCTTAAGGACAGGGGGGGAAGAAAAACTGTTTTTT. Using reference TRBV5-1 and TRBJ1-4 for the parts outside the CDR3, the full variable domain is KAGVTQTPRYLIKTRGQQVTLSCSPISGHRSVSWYQQTPGQGLQFLFEYFSETQRNKGNFPGRFSGRQFSNSRSEMNVSTLELGDSALYLCASSLRTGGEEKLFFGSGTQLSVL.

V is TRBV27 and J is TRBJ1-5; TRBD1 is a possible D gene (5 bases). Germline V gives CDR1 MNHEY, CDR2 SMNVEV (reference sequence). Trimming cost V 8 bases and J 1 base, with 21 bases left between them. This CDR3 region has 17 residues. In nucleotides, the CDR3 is TGTGCCAGCGGACCGTCCTCCACAGGCATAAGCAATCAGCCCCAGCATTTT. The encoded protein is CASGPSSTGISNQPQHF.